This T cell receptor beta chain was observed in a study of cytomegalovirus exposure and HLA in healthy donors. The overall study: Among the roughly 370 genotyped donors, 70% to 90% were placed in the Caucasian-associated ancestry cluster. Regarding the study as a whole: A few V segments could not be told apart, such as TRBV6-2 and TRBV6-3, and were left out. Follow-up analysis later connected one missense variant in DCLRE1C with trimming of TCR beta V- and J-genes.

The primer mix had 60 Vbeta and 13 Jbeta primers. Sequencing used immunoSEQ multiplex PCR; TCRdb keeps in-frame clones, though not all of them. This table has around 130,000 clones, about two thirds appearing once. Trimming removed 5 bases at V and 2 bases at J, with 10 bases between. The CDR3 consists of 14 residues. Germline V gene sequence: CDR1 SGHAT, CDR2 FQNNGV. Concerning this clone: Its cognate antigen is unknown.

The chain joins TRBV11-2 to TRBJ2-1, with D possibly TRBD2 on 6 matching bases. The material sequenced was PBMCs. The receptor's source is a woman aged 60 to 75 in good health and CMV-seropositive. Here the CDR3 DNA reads TGTGCCAGCAGCCCGGAGGGGACCTACAATGAGCAGTTCTTC. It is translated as CASSPEGTYNEQFF.